The subject of this entry is one TCR beta chain. Method: immunoSEQ multiplex PCR; TCRdb's copy keeps in-frame clones and lacks some. The sample has about 68,000 clones; about 82% are singletons. The data originate from a study of OX40 agonist ivuxolimab in advanced cancers. V gave up 1 base and J gave up 11 bases; unmatched junction bases: 7. The CDR3 runs 14 residues. Germline loops: CDR1 SNHLY, CDR2 FYNNEI. The input for sequencing was CD4+ or CD8+ T cells sorted from blood, taken in a trial of the OX40 agonist ivuxolimab. This chain links TRBV2 with TRBJ1-1, with 10 positions matching TRBD1. The clonotype was recovered from an adult with an advanced solid tumor such as melanoma, head and neck, liver or kidney cancer. CDR3 nucleotide sequence: TGTGCCAGCAGTGAAGGACAGGGGGCAGTTCGGGCTTTCTTT. It translates to CASSEGQGAVRAFF. The whole variable domain, filled in from reference TRBV2 and TRBJ1-1, reads EPEVTQTPSHQVTQMGQEVILRCVPISNHLYFYWYRQILGQKVEFLVSFYNNEISEKSEIFDDQFSVERPDGSNFTLKIRSTKLEDSAMYFCASSEGQGAVRAFFGQGTRLTVV.